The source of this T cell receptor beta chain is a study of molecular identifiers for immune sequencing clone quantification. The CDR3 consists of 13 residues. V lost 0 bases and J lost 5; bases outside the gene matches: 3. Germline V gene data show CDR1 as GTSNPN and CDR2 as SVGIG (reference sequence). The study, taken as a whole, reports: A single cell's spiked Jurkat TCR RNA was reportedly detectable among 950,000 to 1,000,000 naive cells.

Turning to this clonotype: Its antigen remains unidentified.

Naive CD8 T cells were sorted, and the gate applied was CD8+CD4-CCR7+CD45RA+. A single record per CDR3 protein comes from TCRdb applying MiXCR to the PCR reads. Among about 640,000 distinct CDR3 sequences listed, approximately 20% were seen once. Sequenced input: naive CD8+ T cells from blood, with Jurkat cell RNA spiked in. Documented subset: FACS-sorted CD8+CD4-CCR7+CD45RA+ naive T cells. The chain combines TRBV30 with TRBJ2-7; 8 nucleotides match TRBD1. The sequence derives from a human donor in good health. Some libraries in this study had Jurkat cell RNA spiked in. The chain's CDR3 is CAWSVSTGDEQYF. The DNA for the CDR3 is TGTGCCTGGAGTGTATCGACAGGGGACGAGCAGTACTTC.